This TCR beta chain was sequenced during a study of OX40 agonist ivuxolimab in advanced cancers. General study results and limits: CD4+ T cells averaged fewer expanded clones than CD8+ T cells.

Sequencing was performed with immunoSEQ multiplex PCR; in TCRdb, only in-frame clones are kept and a portion is missing. This sample yields roughly 60,000 clones, of which about 81% are seen a single time; around 2.1% belongs to the top ten. A note on this clone: Its target is unknown.

Peripheral blood came from all dose cohorts at three timepoints. With 5 bases clipped from V and 7 bases from J, the junction kept 7 bases outside the gene matches. The germline gives CDR1 MNHNY, CDR2 SVGAGI (reference sequence). The CDR3 totals 15 residues. The rearrangement joins TRBV6-6 to TRBJ1-4, with 10 bases that match TRBD1. Sequenced here: CD4+ or CD8+ T cells sorted from blood, sampled in a trial of the OX40 agonist ivuxolimab. This TCR derives from an adult with an advanced solid tumor such as melanoma, head and neck, liver or kidney cancer. CDR3: CASSGPGQGSEKLFF. The DNA of the CDR3 is TGTGCCAGCAGTGGACCGGGACAGGGGTCTGAAAAACTGTTTTTT.